This passage covers 25 T cell receptor beta chains from one sample sequenced in a study of blood T cell repertoires in COVID-19. The method was immunoSEQ multiplex PCR; TCRdb's version includes in-frame clones alone and lacks a portion of them. This table holds 50,000 to 70,000 clones, around 87% found once. Sequencing was done on a sample of peripheral blood. These receptors were collected from a man in his 60s with active or convalescent COVID-19.

The V gene is TRBV7-3, the J gene TRBJ1-6; no definite D call. From germline, CDR1 is SGHTA and CDR2 FQGTGA. V gave up 5 bases and J gave up 5 bases, with 10 bases separating them. This CDR3 region has 14 residues. Here the CDR3 DNA reads TGTGCCAGCAGCCCCCGGCGGGATAATTCACCCCTCCACTTT. Its translation is CASSPRRDNSPLHF.

This rearrangement joins TRBV15 to TRBJ2-7, with 10 positions matching TRBD1. The length of the CDR3 is 15 residues. V dropped 0 bases and J dropped 5; count of bases not matched to a gene: 4. Germline CDR1 and CDR2: LNHNV and YYDKDF (reference sequence). The CDR3 reads CATSRDRDRGHEQYF. The CDR3, as DNA: TGTGCCACCAGCAGAGATCGGGACAGGGGTCACGAGCAGTACTTC.

The chain uses TRBV11-2 and TRBJ2-5, with TRBD1 as a possible D gene (5 bases). The V and J ends lost 2 bases and 1 base respectively, with 14 bases between them. Germline V gene data show CDR1 as SGHAT and CDR2 as FQNNGV. The CDR3 is 16 amino acids. The chain's CDR3 is CASSLSLGRGQETQYF. As DNA, the CDR3 is TGTGCCAGCAGCTTAAGTCTGGGAAGGGGCCAAGAGACCCAGTACTTC.

V and J are TRBV19 and TRBJ1-1; D is unresolved. V was pared by 7 bases and J by 3 bases, with 9 bases between. The CDR3 consists of 12 residues. The germline V gene encodes CDR1 LNHDA and CDR2 SQIVND (reference sequence). The CDR3 DNA reads as TGTGCCAGTATTGGGCGCTACACTGAAGCTTTCTTT. As protein: CASIGRYTEAFF.

V usage is TRBV3-1 (or the pseudogene TRBV3-2) and J usage is TRBJ2-2, with a possible D match to TRBD1 (6 bases). Trimming removed 4 bases at V and 2 bases at J, with 14 bases between. CDR3 length equals 16 residues. Germline values: CDR1 LGHDT, CDR2 YNNKEL (reference sequence). Here the CDR3 reads CASSPASGANTGELFF. The DNA for the CDR3 is TGTGCCAGCAGCCCTGCCTCAGGGGCCAACACCGGGGAGCTGTTTTTT.

This rearrangement joins TRBV18 to TRBJ2-7, with 14 bases matching TRBD2. Trimming cost V 0 bases and J 5 bases; bases outside gene matches: 0. Germline values: CDR1 KGHSH, CDR2 LQKENI. The CDR3 extends over 15 amino acids. The CDR3 sequence: CASSPPGLAGDEQYF. The DNA for the CDR3 is TGTGCCAGCTCACCACCGGGACTAGCGGGAGACGAGCAGTACTTC.

The chain is built from TRBV23-1 and TRBJ1-1; D gene uncertain. TRBV23-1 is noted as an ORF with a role that remains uncertain. V was cut by 6 bases and J by 0 bases, with 14 bases left in between. CDR3 length equals 15 residues. CDR3 nucleotides: TGCGCCAGCAGCCCCCCGGGGAAGTTGAACACTGAAGCTTTCTTT. Protein sequence: CASSPPGKLNTEAFF.

The chain links TRBV3-1 (or the pseudogene TRBV3-2) to TRBJ1-3; D may be TRBD1 (5 bases). Germline-derived CDR1 and CDR2 are LGHDT and YNNKEL (reference sequence). The CDR3 runs 15 residues. V was pared by 4 bases and J by 0 bases, with 10 bases between. CDR3 region: CASSPNRLSGNTIYF. In DNA, the CDR3 is TGTGCCAGCAGCCCCAACAGGCTCTCTGGAAACACCATATATTTT.

This sequence joins TRBV19 and TRBJ1-5; D remains unclear. This CDR3 contains 13 residues. Germline CDR1 reads LNHDA; CDR2 reads SQIVND (reference sequence). V gave up 6 bases and J gave up 1 base, with 7 bases separating them. DNA of the CDR3: TGTGCCAGTAGCCCAGAAAGCAATCAGCCCCAGCATTTT. Translating gives CASSPESNQPQHF.

The rearrangement joins TRBV9 to TRBJ2-6; no definite D call. Germline values: CDR1 SGDLS, CDR2 YYNGEE. V dropped 4 bases and J dropped 4 bases, with 12 bases sitting between them. The CDR3 runs 15 residues. The CDR3 region is CASSPRSAGANVLTF. DNA of the CDR3: TGTGCCAGCAGCCCCCGGTCCGCCGGGGCCAACGTCCTGACTTTC.

This chain uses TRBV14 with TRBJ1-1; tentatively, D is TRBD1 (5 bases). Germline V gene data show CDR1 as SGHDN and CDR2 as FVKESK. Trimming took 4 bases from V and 5 from J, leaving 14 bases between them. The CDR3 is 14 residues long. The CDR3 loop reads CASSPLAGRTEAFF. The CDR3, as DNA: TGTGCCAGCAGCCCTTTAGCAGGGCGAACTGAAGCTTTCTTT.

The V and J genes are TRBV5-1 and TRBJ2-3; tentatively, D is TRBD1 (5 bases). V shed 0 bases and J shed 6 bases, with 11 bases lying between them. The CDR3 runs 14 residues. Germline V gives CDR1 SGHRS, CDR2 YFSETQ. The chain's CDR3 is CASSLGQPLDTQYF. As DNA, the CDR3 is TGCGCCAGCAGCTTGGGACAGCCTTTGGATACGCAGTATTTT. The whole variable domain, remainder taken from reference TRBV5-1 and TRBJ2-3, is KAGVTQTPRYLIKTRGQQVTLSCSPISGHRSVSWYQQTPGQGLQFLFEYFSETQRNKGNFPGRFSGRQFSNSRSEMNVSTLELGDSALYLCASSLGQPLDTQYFGPGTRLTVL.

V gene TRBV5-6 combines with J gene TRBJ1-3, with TRBD1 as a possible D gene (5 bases). The CDR3 runs to 15 residues. Trimming removed 2 bases from V and 4 bases from J, with 13 bases in between. Per germline, CDR1 SGHDT and CDR2 YYEEEE. The CDR3 loop is CASSFSGGDGNTIYF. CDR3 sequence (DNA): TGTGCCAGCAGCTTTTCGGGCGGGGACGGAAACACCATATATTTT. The whole variable domain, filled in from reference TRBV5-6 and TRBJ1-3, reads DAGVTQSPTHLIKTRGQQVTLRCSPKSGHDTVSWYQQALGQGPQFIFQYYEEEERQRGNFPDRFSGHQFPNYSSELNVNALLLGDSALYLCASSFSGGDGNTIYFGEGSWLTVV.

This chain uses TRBV18 with TRBJ1-5; D remains unclear. The CDR3 is 14 amino acids. Germline V gene sequence: CDR1 KGHSH, CDR2 LQKENI. The V end lost 4 bases, the J end lost 1 base, and 8 bases lay between the germline ends. CDR3 amino acids: CASSQQASNQPQHF. CDR3 nucleotides: TGTGCCAGCTCACAGCAGGCGAGCAATCAGCCCCAGCATTTT.

V gene TRBV9 combines with J gene TRBJ1-6; D unclear. The CDR3 runs to 15 residues. The V end lost 6 bases, the J end lost 3 bases, and 13 bases lay between the germline ends. Looked up from germline, CDR1 is SGDLS and CDR2 is YYNGEE. The CDR3 region has the DNA TGTGCCAGCACCCCGAACACAAACTATAATTCACCCCTCCACTTT. Translating gives CASTPNTNYNSPLHF. The full variable domain, its missing parts supplied by reference TRBV9 and TRBJ1-6, is DSGVTQTPKHLITATGQRVTLRCSPRSGDLSVYWYQQSLDQGLQFLIQYYNGEERAKGNILERFSAQQFPDLHSELNLSSLELGDSALYFCASTPNTNYNSPLHFGNGTRLTVT.

The chain carries TRBV19 and TRBJ2-7; D might be TRBD2 (6 bases). The CDR3 totals 14 residues. Germline CDR1 LNHDA, CDR2 SQIVND (reference sequence). The V gene lost 1 base and the J gene lost 3 bases, with 10 bases spanning the gap. The CDR3 is CASSIGGDVYEQYF. Written as DNA, the CDR3 is TGTGCCAGTAGTATAGGGGGGGACGTCTACGAGCAGTACTTC.

The CDR3 here is CASSPGLAGVNEQFF. Written as DNA, the CDR3 is TGCGCCAGCAGCCCAGGACTAGCGGGAGTCAATGAGCAGTTCTTC. The chain employs TRBV5-1 and TRBJ2-1; 13 bases match TRBD2. V trimming: 4 bases; J trimming: 6 bases; junction bases outside the gene matches: 4. This CDR3 comprises 15 residues. Germline values: CDR1 SGHRS, CDR2 YFSETQ.

The V gene is TRBV15, the J gene TRBJ1-3; 9 positions match TRBD1. Trimming at V came to 0 bases and at J to 3 bases, leaving 12 bases not matched to a gene. CDR1 is LNHNV and CDR2 is YYDKDF in the germline V gene (reference sequence). The CDR3 has 19 amino acids. CDR3 sequence (DNA): TGTGCCACCAGCAGAGACCTCAGGACAGGGGTGGCGGTTGGAAACACCATATATTTT. Protein: CATSRDLRTGVAVGNTIYF.

The chain combines TRBV18 with TRBJ2-1, with a tentative D call TRBD1 (6 bases). V was pared by 3 bases and J by 2 bases, with 14 bases between. The CDR3 contains 16 residues. Germline CDR1 reads KGHSH; CDR2 reads LQKENI. The CDR3 is CASSPIGQKAYNEQFF. For the CDR3, the DNA is TGTGCCAGCTCACCGATAGGACAGAAAGCCTACAATGAGCAGTTCTTC.

The rearrangement joins TRBV7-9 to TRBJ1-2, with D maybe TRBD1 (5 bases). V lost 4 bases and J 3 bases, leaving 15 bases between the germline ends. The length of the CDR3 is 15 residues. Germline loops: CDR1 SEHNR, CDR2 FQNEAQ (reference sequence). The CDR3 region has the DNA TGTGCCAGCAGCTCGATCAATAGGGGTGACTATGGCTACACCTTC. This encodes CASSSINRGDYGYTF.

V gene TRBV7-2 combines with J gene TRBJ1-1; D is unclear. V was shortened by 4 bases and J by 1 base, with 7 bases between the two germline ends. The CDR3 sequence is 13 residues long. The germline V gene has CDR1 SGHTA and CDR2 FQGNSA. The DNA of the CDR3 is TGTGCCAGCAGCTCCAACTGGAACACTGAAGCTTTCTTT. Translating gives CASSSNWNTEAFF.

The rearrangement uses TRBV5-5 and TRBJ2-7, with 11 nucleotides matching TRBD2. Germline V gene data show CDR1 as SGHKS and CDR2 as YYEKEE (reference sequence). With V trimmed by 2 bases and J by 4 bases, 5 bases remained unmatched. CDR3 length: 15 residues. In DNA, the CDR3 is TGTGCCAGCAGCTTAGCAACTAGCGGGGGTTACGAGCAGTACTTC. It codes for CASSLATSGGYEQYF.

The rearrangement joins TRBV5-1 to TRBJ1-1, with TRBD1 matching 8 bases. Looked up from germline, CDR1 is SGHRS and CDR2 is YFSETQ. Trimming cost V 4 bases and J 1 base; bases outside gene matches: 3. The CDR3 consists of 14 residues. CDR3 sequence (DNA): TGCGCCAGCAGCAAGGGACAGGAGAACACTGAAGCTTTCTTT. It yields the protein CASSKGQENTEAFF.

Only a few counts were recorded for this clone. The J gene is TRBJ2-6, the V gene TRBV7-2; D call uncertain. Germline V CDR1 and CDR2: SGHTA, FQGNSA. The CDR3 has 15 residues. Deletions cut 4 bases from V and 4 bases from J, with 11 bases between. CDR3: CASSWNSPGANVLTF. The DNA of the CDR3 is TGTGCCAGCAGCTGGAATAGCCCCGGGGCCAACGTCCTGACTTTC.

The chain recombines TRBV3-1 (or the pseudogene TRBV3-2) with TRBJ1-2; TRBD1 matches at 7 bases. The germline V gene has CDR1 LGHDT and CDR2 YNNKEL (reference sequence). With 0 bases clipped from V and 6 bases from J, the junction kept 4 bases outside the gene matches. The CDR3 covers 14 residues. In nucleotides, the CDR3 is TGTGCCAGCAGCCAAGAGGACAGGAGGAATGGCTACACCTTC. Protein: CASSQEDRRNGYTF.